The clone carrying this T cell receptor (beta chain) was seen a handful of times. Antigen: not known. The data were obtained in a study of T cell repertoires in cytomegalovirus infection. V gave up 11 bases and J gave up 2 bases; unmatched junction bases: 5. CDR1 is MNHEY and CDR2 is SVGEGT in the germline V gene. The CDR3 extends over 13 amino acids. TCRdb called the reads again in MiXCR, with one record for every CDR3 protein. The sample holds nearly 70,000 distinct CDR3 sequences, approximately 22% seen once. Input material: PBMCs, sequenced either directly or after in vitro stimulation (not recorded which). The gene calls are TRBV6-2 or TRBV6-3 and TRBJ2-7, with 11 positions matching TRBD1. This TCR was recovered from a human donor in good health (CMV status not recorded). Some clones in this sample may be carry-over from other donors' samples. The CDR3 DNA reads TGTGCCTCTCGGACAGGGGGCACCTACGAGCAGTACTTC. Encoded protein: CASRTGGTYEQYF.